Given below is one TCR beta chain in context. The antigen is unknown. This sample was taken from a study of shared clonotypes between healthy human individuals. At the level of the study: Samples came from a couple of female and a few male donors aged 18 to 49.

Every contributor of samples was a Caucasian grown-up residing in Nashville, Tennessee. Findings and limits, study-wide: Though the depth was large, rarefaction showed that sorted-subset sequencing was incomplete.

With V trimmed by 6 bases and J by 1 base, 11 bases remained unmatched. CDR3 length: 17 residues. Germline-derived CDR1 and CDR2 are MDHEN and SYDVKM. Using immunoSEQ multiplex PCR, the repertoire was profiled, and TCRdb retains in-frame clones only, with some absent. Of 640,000 or so clones listed, about two thirds were seen once; the top ten hold approximately 1.8%. This clonotype was obtained from a woman in her 30s in good health. The chain has TRBV28 and TRBJ1-5; TRBD1 aligns across 8 bases. Sequencing was carried out using memory CD4+ T cells sorted from blood. Subset indicated: CD45RA-negative fraction. Here the CDR3 reads CASRSPRQGISNQPQHF. DNA for the CDR3: TGTGCCAGCAGATCCCCCAGACAGGGGATCAGCAATCAGCCCCAGCATTTT.